This passage covers 19 T cell receptor beta chains from one sample sequenced in a study of tumour-infiltrating T cells in Burkitt lymphoma. Sequenced by immunoSEQ multiplex PCR; TCRdb stores in-frame clones only, minus some. Of 2,000 to 2,500 clones listed, around 90% were seen once; the top ten hold approximately 19%. What was sequenced was tumor tissue. These receptors were obtained from a human donor with diffuse large B-cell lymphoma.

The chain links TRBV7-2 to TRBJ2-3; 7 nucleotides match TRBD2. CDR1 and CDR2 (germline): SGHTA, FQGNSA. The CDR3 length is 16 residues. V trimming: 4 bases; J trimming: 1 base; junction bases outside the gene matches: 8. The CDR3: CASSSNLAAGTDTQYF. DNA for the CDR3: TGTGCCAGCAGCTCAAATCTAGCGGCGGGCACAGATACGCAGTATTTT.

This chain links TRBV4-3 with TRBJ2-7, with 8 bases identical to TRBD2. V lost 4 bases, J lost 3 bases, and 5 bases stayed unmatched. The germline gives CDR1 LGHNA, CDR2 YSLEER. The CDR3 is made up of 14 amino acids. CDR3 in DNA: TGCGCCAGCAGCCTAGCCAGCGGGAGCTACGAGCAGTACTTC. It translates to CASSLASGSYEQYF.

V is TRBV18 and J is TRBJ2-3; TRBD1 agrees at 9 bases. CDR1 and CDR2 from the germline V gene are KGHSH and LQKENI. The CDR3 totals 17 residues. With 1 base clipped from V and 1 base from J, the junction kept 6 bases outside the gene matches. The CDR3 loop reads CASSPQGQGVGTDTQYF. CDR3 sequence (DNA): TGTGCCAGCTCACCACAGGGACAGGGAGTCGGCACAGATACGCAGTATTTT.

This clone came up once. The V and J genes are TRBV5-5 and TRBJ2-1; D uncertain. Deletions cut 0 bases from V and 6 bases from J, with 13 bases between. CDR1 is SGHKS, CDR2 YYEKEE, per germline (reference sequence). The CDR3 length is 15 residues. The CDR3 region is CASSLDWSLGNEQFF. The CDR3 bases are TGTGCCAGCAGCTTGGATTGGTCTCTGGGCAATGAGCAGTTCTTC.

The chain recombines TRBV15 with TRBJ1-2; TRBD1 aligns across 10 bases. This CDR3 has 16 amino acids. Unmatched junction bases numbered 9, after V lost 4 bases and J lost 4 bases. Germline V gene data show CDR1 as LNHNV and CDR2 as YYDKDF (reference sequence). The CDR3 region is CATSTTGTGEGYGYTF. The CDR3 DNA follows: TGTGCCACCAGCACAACCGGGACAGGGGAGGGCTATGGCTACACCTTC. Supplemented by reference TRBV15 and TRBJ1-2, the full variable domain reads DAMVIQNPRYQVTQFGKPVTLSCSQTLNHNVMYWYQQKSSQAPKLLFHYYDKDFNNEADTPDNFQSRRPNTSFCFLDIRSPGLGDTAMYLCATSTTGTGEGYGYTFGSGTRLTVV.

J is TRBJ1-1 and V is TRBV9; D gene uncertain. V was clipped by 3 bases and J by 4 bases, with 10 bases between them. Looked up from germline, CDR1 is SGDLS and CDR2 is YYNGEE. The CDR3 is made up of 13 amino acids. The CDR3 protein is CASSGTLGTEAFF. The CDR3 DNA reads as TGTGCCAGCAGCGGGACCTTGGGCACTGAAGCTTTCTTT.

This sequence joins TRBV27 and TRBJ1-5; D possibly corresponds to TRBD1 (6 bases). Trimming took 8 bases from V and 2 from J, leaving 10 bases between them. The CDR3 contains 13 residues. The germline CDR1 and CDR2 sequences are MNHEY and SMNVEV (reference sequence). The CDR3 nucleotides are TGTGCCAGCGCAAAGGGGGGCAATCAGCCCCAGCATTTT. Residues: CASAKGGNQPQHF.

This clone was detected only a few times. This chain links TRBV5-1 with TRBJ1-1; D call uncertain. The CDR3 sequence is 16 residues long. Per the germline V gene, CDR1 is SGHRS and CDR2 is YFSETQ. V was trimmed by 4 bases and J by 0 bases, leaving 16 bases between them. The CDR3 DNA sequence: TGCGCCAGCAGCCCTCGACAAGGAGCTATGAACACTGAAGCTTTCTTT. This encodes CASSPRQGAMNTEAFF. Variable domain in full (rest from reference TRBV5-1 and TRBJ1-1): KAGVTQTPRYLIKTRGQQVTLSCSPISGHRSVSWYQQTPGQGLQFLFEYFSETQRNKGNFPGRFSGRQFSNSRSEMNVSTLELGDSALYLCASSPRQGAMNTEAFFGQGTRLTVV.

J is TRBJ2-7 and V is TRBV12-5, with D maybe TRBD1 (6 bases). The CDR3 sequence is 12 residues long. CDR1 and CDR2 (germline): LGHNT, FRNRAP. V shed 1 base and J shed 11 bases, with 12 bases lying between them. This CDR3 is CASGLAQGNEYF. CDR3 coding DNA: TGTGCTAGTGGTTTGGCCCAGGGGAACGAGTACTTC.

The J gene is TRBJ2-5, the V gene TRBV2; TRBD1 agrees at 7 bases. The CDR3 is 14 amino acids. Germline V gene lookup returns CDR1 SNHLY and CDR2 FYNNEI. Trimming at V came to 5 bases and at J to 4 bases, leaving 7 bases not matched to a gene. The CDR3: CASSIQGYGETQYF. The CDR3 region has the DNA TGTGCCAGCAGTATACAGGGGTACGGAGAGACCCAGTACTTC.

The V and J genes are TRBV6-5 and TRBJ1-1; TRBD1 aligns across 10 bases. This CDR3 contains 16 residues. Germline V gene sequence: CDR1 MNHEY, CDR2 SVGAGI. V shed 4 bases and J 4 bases; nucleotides not matched to a gene: 9. The CDR3 bases are TGTGCCAGCAGTTTTGGACAGGGGGTCGGAGGCACTGAAGCTTTCTTT. This sequence encodes CASSFGQGVGGTEAFF.

The CDR3 spells CASSEGGRHEKLFF. The CDR3 DNA is TGTGCCAGCAGCGAGGGAGGGCGGCATGAAAAACTGTTTTTT. The chain couples TRBV9 to TRBJ1-4; D gene ambiguous. V was clipped by 3 bases and J by 6 bases, with 12 bases between them. The CDR3 runs to 14 residues. Germline V lookup: CDR1 SGDLS, CDR2 YYNGEE.

The J gene is TRBJ2-7, the V gene TRBV5-1, with D unresolved. The germline V gene encodes CDR1 SGHRS and CDR2 YFSETQ. Trimming removed 0 bases from V and 6 bases from J, with 16 bases in between. CDR3 length equals 15 residues. CDR3 nucleotide sequence: TGCGCCAGCAGCTTGGCCTTGGGAAAGGCCCGCGAGCAGTACTTC. The encoded protein is CASSLALGKAREQYF.

The rearrangement uses TRBV6-5 and TRBJ1-6; D is unclear. The CDR3 sequence is 13 residues long. Germline loops: CDR1 MNHEY, CDR2 SVGAGI. The germline V and J ends were trimmed by 6 bases and 7 bases, with 10 bases remaining between them. The CDR3 is CASSRVGNSPLHF. The CDR3 nucleotides read TGTGCCAGCAGCCGGGTGGGGAATTCACCCCTCCACTTT.

CDR3: CASSEWEGFNYGYTF. The CDR3, as DNA: TGTGCCAGCAGTGAATGGGAGGGGTTCAACTATGGCTACACCTTC. This rearrangement joins TRBV6-1 to TRBJ1-2; D is possibly TRBD1 (5 bases). The CDR3 covers 15 residues. Germline V gene data show CDR1 as MNHNS and CDR2 as SASEGT. Trimming pared 2 bases from V and 2 bases from J, leaving 12 bases between.

V gene TRBV6-1 combines with J gene TRBJ2-5; D possibly corresponds to TRBD1 (6 bases). Germline CDR1 MNHNS, CDR2 SASEGT. This CDR3 comprises 13 residues. V dropped 1 base and J dropped 7 bases, with 10 bases sitting between them. This CDR3 is CASSEGTDVTQYF. The DNA for the CDR3 is TGTGCCAGCAGTGAAGGGACAGATGTGACCCAGTACTTC.

This rearrangement joins TRBV2 to TRBJ1-4, with 10 bases that match TRBD1. V lost 6 bases and J lost 0; bases outside the gene matches: 7. The CDR3 consists of 17 residues. The germline CDR1 and CDR2 sequences are SNHLY and FYNNEI. The CDR3 protein is CASSQGTGATTNEKLFF. The CDR3 nucleotides read TGTGCCAGCAGCCAGGGGACAGGGGCGACAACTAATGAAAAACTGTTTTTT. Combining the CDR3 with reference TRBV2 and TRBJ1-4 gives the whole variable domain EPEVTQTPSHQVTQMGQEVILRCVPISNHLYFYWYRQILGQKVEFLVSFYNNEISEKSEIFDDQFSVERPDGSNFTLKIRSTKLEDSAMYFCASSQGTGATTNEKLFFGSGTQLSVL.

V is TRBV18 and J is TRBJ1-1; D is unclear. Trimming took off 3 bases at V and 7 bases at J, with 15 bases between the two ends. The CDR3 totals 14 residues. CDR1 is KGHSH, CDR2 LQKENI, per germline. The DNA for the CDR3 is TGTGCCAGCTCACCTACGGTTGTGGGAGGTGAAGCTTTCTTT. It translates to CASSPTVVGGEAFF.

The chain links TRBV6-1 to TRBJ2-1; D remains unclear. Germline-derived CDR1 and CDR2 are MNHNS and SASEGT. The CDR3 has 15 residues. V dropped 5 bases and J dropped 0 bases, with 11 bases sitting between them. CDR3 in DNA: TGTGCCAGCAGTTTCGACGGAAGCTCCTACAATGAGCAGTTCTTC. Translating gives CASSFDGSSYNEQFF.